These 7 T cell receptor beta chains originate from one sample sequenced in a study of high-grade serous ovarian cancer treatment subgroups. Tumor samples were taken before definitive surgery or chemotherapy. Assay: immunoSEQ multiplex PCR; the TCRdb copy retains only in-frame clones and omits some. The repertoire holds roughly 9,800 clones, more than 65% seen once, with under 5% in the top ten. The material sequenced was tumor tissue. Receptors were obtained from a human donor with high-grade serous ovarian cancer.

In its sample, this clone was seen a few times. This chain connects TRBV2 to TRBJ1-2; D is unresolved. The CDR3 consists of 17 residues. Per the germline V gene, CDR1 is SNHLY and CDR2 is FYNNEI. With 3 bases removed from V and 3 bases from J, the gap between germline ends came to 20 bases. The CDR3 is CASSDRQEVVGDYGYTF. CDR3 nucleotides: TGTGCCAGCAGTGATAGGCAGGAGGTGGTAGGTGACTATGGCTACACCTTC.

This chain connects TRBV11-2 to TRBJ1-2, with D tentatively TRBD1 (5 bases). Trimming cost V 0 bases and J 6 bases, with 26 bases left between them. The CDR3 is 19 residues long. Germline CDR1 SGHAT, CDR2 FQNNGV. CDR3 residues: CASSLDRGRRTAPSDGYTF. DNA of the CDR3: TGTGCCAGCAGCTTAGATAGGGGACGTAGGACGGCTCCCTCGGATGGCTACACCTTC.

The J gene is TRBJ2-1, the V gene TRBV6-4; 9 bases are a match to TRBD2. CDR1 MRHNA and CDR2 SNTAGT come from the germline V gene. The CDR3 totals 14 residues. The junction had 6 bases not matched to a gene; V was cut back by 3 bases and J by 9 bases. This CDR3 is CASSEQGTSSEQFF. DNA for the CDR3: TGTGCCAGCAGTGAACAAGGGACTAGCTCTGAGCAGTTCTTC.

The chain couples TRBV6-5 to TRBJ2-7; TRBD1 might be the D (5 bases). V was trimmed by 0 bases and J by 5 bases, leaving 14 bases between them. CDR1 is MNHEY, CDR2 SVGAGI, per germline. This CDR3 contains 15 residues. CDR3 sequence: CASSYSGQGLNEQYF. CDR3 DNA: TGTGCCAGCAGTTACTCTGGGCAGGGTTTGAACGAGCAGTACTTC.

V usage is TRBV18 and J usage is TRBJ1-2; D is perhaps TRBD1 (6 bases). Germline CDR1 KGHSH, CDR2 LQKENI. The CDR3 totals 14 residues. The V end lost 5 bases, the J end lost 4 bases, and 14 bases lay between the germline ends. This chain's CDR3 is CASSETGSGYGYTF. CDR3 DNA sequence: TGTGCCAGCTCAGAAACAGGGTCGGGCTATGGCTACACCTTC.

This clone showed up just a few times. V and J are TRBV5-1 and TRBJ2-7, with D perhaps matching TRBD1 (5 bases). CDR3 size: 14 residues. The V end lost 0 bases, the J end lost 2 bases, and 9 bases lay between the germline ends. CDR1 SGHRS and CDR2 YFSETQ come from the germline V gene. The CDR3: CASSLAQETYEQYF. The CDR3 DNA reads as TGCGCCAGCAGCTTGGCACAGGAGACCTACGAGCAGTACTTC.

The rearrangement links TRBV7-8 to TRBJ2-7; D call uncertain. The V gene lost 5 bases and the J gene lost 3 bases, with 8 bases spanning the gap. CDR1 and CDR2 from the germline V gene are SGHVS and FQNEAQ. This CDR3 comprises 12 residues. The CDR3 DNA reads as TGTGCCAGCAGCACGACTCTCTACGAGCAGTACTTC. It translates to CASSTTLYEQYF.